The 19 T cell receptor beta chains listed next were all sequenced from one sample in a study of siplizumab effects on memory and regulatory T cells. Method: immunoSEQ multiplex PCR; TCRdb's copy keeps in-frame clones and lacks some. Of more than 85,000 clones listed, under 95% were seen once; the top ten hold approximately 0.71%. Input material: Tregs sorted from blood. Receptors originate from a human donor in good health.

The genes are TRBV7-9 and TRBJ2-7, with TRBD1 matching 8 bases. Germline values: CDR1 SEHNR, CDR2 FQNEAQ (reference sequence). The CDR3 runs to 14 residues. V was pared by 4 bases and J by 3 bases, with 5 bases of the junction left unmatched. The CDR3 coding sequence is TGTGCCAGCAGCTCCCGGGACAGGTTCTACGAGCAGTACTTC. Translation gives CASSSRDRFYEQYF.

The chain combines TRBV5-1 with TRBJ1-1, with D perhaps matching TRBD1 (6 bases). The germline V gene encodes CDR1 SGHRS and CDR2 YFSETQ. V shed 4 bases and J shed 1 base, with 17 bases lying between them. The CDR3 totals 16 residues. CDR3: CASSLLQGRGNTEAFF. Here the CDR3 DNA reads TGCGCCAGCAGCCTTCTTCAGGGGCGCGGGAACACTGAAGCTTTCTTT. Together with reference TRBV5-1 and TRBJ1-1, the CDR3 gives the full variable domain: KAGVTQTPRYLIKTRGQQVTLSCSPISGHRSVSWYQQTPGQGLQFLFEYFSETQRNKGNFPGRFSGRQFSNSRSEMNVSTLELGDSALYLCASSLLQGRGNTEAFFGQGTRLTVV.

In this sample, this clone turned up a few times. The V call is TRBV10-1, the J call TRBJ2-5, with 7 nucleotides matching TRBD1. J lost 2 bases, V lost 5 bases, and 2 bases had no gene match. Germline CDR1 WNHNN, CDR2 SYGVQD (reference sequence). The CDR3 is 13 amino acids. CDR3 sequence: CASSPGQQETQYF. CDR3 DNA: TGCGCCAGCAGTCCGGGACAGCAAGAGACCCAGTACTTC.

The V gene is TRBV2, the J gene TRBJ1-3; 7 nucleotides line up with TRBD1. The trim removed 6 bases at V and 0 bases at J, leaving 8 bases unmatched. This CDR3 has 16 amino acids. From germline, CDR1 is SNHLY and CDR2 FYNNEI. The CDR3 loop reads CASRRITGVSGNTIYF. Here the CDR3 DNA reads TGTGCCAGCAGAAGAATTACAGGGGTCTCTGGAAACACCATATATTTT.

The chain carries TRBV14 and TRBJ1-2; D perhaps matches TRBD1 (6 bases). This CDR3 has 15 amino acids. The V end lost 1 base, the J end lost 4 bases, and 13 bases lay between the germline ends. Germline CDR1 reads SGHDN; CDR2 reads FVKESK. The CDR3 DNA sequence: TGTGCCAGCAGCCAAGGGCTGGGGGCGGGCTATGGCTACACCTTC. Translated: CASSQGLGAGYGYTF.

V and J are TRBV29-1 and TRBJ2-7, with D perhaps matching TRBD1 (6 bases). The CDR3 is 12 residues long. Per the germline V gene, CDR1 is SQVTM and CDR2 is ANQGSEA. With 5 bases removed from V and 5 bases from J, the gap between germline ends came to 13 bases. CDR3 sequence (DNA): TGCAGCGTTAAACAGGGCCTAGACGAGCAGTACTTC. Amino acids: CSVKQGLDEQYF.

The chain is built from TRBV7-6 and TRBJ1-3; D gene ambiguous. V gave up 2 bases and J gave up 0 bases, with 14 bases separating them. The CDR3 runs 17 residues. CDR1 SGHVS and CDR2 FNYEAQ come from the germline V gene. The chain's CDR3 is CASSLLPWDGSGNTIYF. CDR3 nucleotides: TGTGCCAGCAGCTTATTACCTTGGGATGGCTCTGGAAACACCATATATTTT.

The rearrangement uses TRBV7-9 and TRBJ2-2, with D maybe TRBD1 (6 bases). This CDR3 spans 15 amino acids. Germline CDR1 is SEHNR and CDR2 is FQNEAQ (reference sequence). V shed 3 bases and J shed 5 bases, with 13 bases lying between them. CDR3 in amino acids: CASSFLAGVTGELFF. The CDR3 DNA reads as TGTGCCAGCAGCTTCCTCGCAGGGGTGACCGGGGAGCTGTTTTTT.

The chain uses TRBV14 and TRBJ1-5; D is ambiguous. The CDR3 covers 19 residues. The V gene lost 4 bases and the J gene lost 0 bases, with 22 bases spanning the gap. Germline V gene data show CDR1 as SGHDN and CDR2 as FVKESK. CDR3 amino acids: CASSPSIGQYYHSNQPQHF. The CDR3 DNA is TGTGCCAGCAGCCCCTCGATAGGGCAATATTACCATAGCAATCAGCCCCAGCATTTT.

CDR3 DNA: TGTGCCAGCAGTTTAAAGCTTAGCGGGAGGGGCGGGGAGCTGTTTTTT. This encodes CASSLKLSGRGGELFF. This chain uses TRBV6-6 with TRBJ2-2, with TRBD2 identical over 11 bases. CDR1 and CDR2 (germline): MNHNY, SVGAGI (reference sequence). CDR3 length: 16 residues. V dropped 4 bases and J dropped 7; count of bases not matched to a gene: 8.

The chain recombines TRBV6-5 with TRBJ2-5, with unresolved D. Trimming pared 5 bases from V and 0 bases from J, leaving 1 base between. CDR1 is MNHEY and CDR2 is SVGAGI in the germline V gene. The CDR3 covers 11 residues. CDR3 sequence (DNA): TGTGCCAGCAGTCACCAAGAGACCCAGTACTTC. It yields the protein CASSHQETQYF.

The V call is TRBV6-1, the J call TRBJ2-5, with D possibly TRBD1 on 5 matching bases. The CDR3 has 13 residues. Germline V gives CDR1 MNHNS, CDR2 SASEGT. Trimming took off 4 bases at V and 2 bases at J, with 8 bases between the two ends. CDR3 in DNA: TGTGCCAGCAGTGTAAGGGGACAAGAGACCCAGTACTTC. It encodes CASSVRGQETQYF.

This chain connects TRBV5-1 to TRBJ2-5; D uncertain. The CDR3 is 13 residues long. Trimming took 2 bases from V and 4 from J, leaving 9 bases between them. Germline V gene sequence: CDR1 SGHRS, CDR2 YFSETQ. The CDR3 region has the DNA TGCGCCAGCAGCTTTAGTGTATCAGAGACCCAGTACTTC. Residues: CASSFSVSETQYF.

V usage is TRBV5-1 and J usage is TRBJ2-5; D possibly corresponds to TRBD1 (5 bases). The V end lost 3 bases, the J end lost 4 bases, and 19 bases lay between the germline ends. This CDR3 spans 16 amino acids. Germline values: CDR1 SGHRS, CDR2 YFSETQ. As DNA, the CDR3 is TGCGCCAGCAGCTCCACCCGGGCAGGGCTAGTAGAGACCCAGTACTTC. It is translated as CASSSTRAGLVETQYF.

V and J are TRBV2 and TRBJ2-1, with no clear D. V lost 2 bases and J lost 8, with 10 bases in between. CDR3 length: 13 amino acids. CDR1 SNHLY and CDR2 FYNNEI come from the germline V gene. CDR3 residues: CASSELGVHEQFF. In nucleotides, the CDR3 is TGTGCCAGCAGTGAACTTGGGGTCCATGAGCAGTTCTTC.

The gene calls are TRBV5-1 and TRBJ1-2; no clear D gene. Trimming left V 0 bases short and J 8 bases short, with 17 bases between. This CDR3 spans 15 amino acids. Germline V gives CDR1 SGHRS, CDR2 YFSETQ. The DNA for the CDR3 is TGCGCCAGCAGCTTGGGGGTACCGCTCAGTGGGGGCTACACCTTC. Protein: CASSLGVPLSGGYTF.

The rearrangement joins TRBV5-1 to TRBJ2-3; no clear D gene. The CDR3 totals 14 residues. V was cut by 7 bases and J by 3 bases, with 15 bases left in between. Germline V gives CDR1 SGHRS, CDR2 YFSETQ. CDR3 sequence (DNA): TGCGCCAGCTCCCCCGGTTTAAAGACAGATACGCAGTATTTT. Amino acids: CASSPGLKTDTQYF. Supplemented by reference TRBV5-1 and TRBJ2-3, the full variable domain reads KAGVTQTPRYLIKTRGQQVTLSCSPISGHRSVSWYQQTPGQGLQFLFEYFSETQRNKGNFPGRFSGRQFSNSRSEMNVSTLELGDSALYLCASSPGLKTDTQYFGPGTRLTVL.

The chain carries TRBV5-1 and TRBJ2-3, with TRBD2 matching 13 bases. Germline CDR1 reads SGHRS; CDR2 reads YFSETQ. The length of the CDR3 is 17 residues. J was trimmed by 0 bases and V by 4 bases; bases with no gene match: 5. In DNA form, the CDR3 reads TGCGCCAGCAGCCCTACGACTAGCGGGAGGAGCACAGATACGCAGTATTTT. Its protein is CASSPTTSGRSTDTQYF.

This clone has just one count. J is TRBJ2-3 and V is TRBV7-3; 9 bases match TRBD1. The CDR3 sequence is 15 residues long. V lost 5 bases and J lost 4; bases outside the gene matches: 7. Germline V lookup: CDR1 SGHTA, CDR2 FQGTGA. In nucleotides, the CDR3 is TGTGCCAGCAGCCCCGGGACAGGGTCCCCAGATACGCAGTATTTT. Translated: CASSPGTGSPDTQYF. The variable domain in full, completed from reference TRBV7-3 and TRBJ2-3, reads GAGVSQTPSNKVTEKGKYVELRCDPISGHTALYWYRQSLGQGPEFLIYFQGTGAADDSGLPNDRFFAVRPEGSVSTLKIQRTERGDSAVYLCASSPGTGSPDTQYFGPGTRLTVL.